The 18 T cell receptor beta chains listed next were all sequenced from one sample in a study of T cells in Graves' hyperthyroidism and ophthalmopathy. RNA transcripts provided the source from which TCR beta CDR3 regions were amplified. HTBI primers were the set used in a first-round RT-PCR of the TCR CDR3. TCRdb reprocessed the multiplex PCR reads via MiXCR and lists one record per CDR3 protein. This table holds over 500,000 distinct CDR3 sequences, 12% to 15% found once. Sequences were obtained from blood. The receptors come from a woman aged 40 to 50 with Graves' hyperthyroidism.

The chain uses TRBV19 and TRBJ1-1, with D possibly matching TRBD1 (6 bases). Trimming removed 3 bases from V and 4 bases from J, with 9 bases in between. Germline-derived CDR1 and CDR2 are LNHDA and SQIVND (reference sequence). The length of the CDR3 is 13 residues. The CDR3 region is CASSIQGSTEAFF. The DNA for the CDR3 is TGTGCCAGTAGTATCCAGGGGAGCACTGAAGCTTTCTTT.

The chain couples TRBV6-1 to TRBJ2-3; D possibly matches TRBD1 or TRBD2 (5 bases each). CDR1 and CDR2 from the germline V gene are MNHNS and SASEGT. The CDR3 spans 14 residues. V gave up 6 bases and J gave up 0 bases, with 10 bases separating them. CDR3 coding DNA: TGTGCCAGCAGCTCGGGACGGAGCACAGATACGCAGTATTTT. It codes for CASSSGRSTDTQYF.

The chain recombines TRBV3-1 with TRBJ2-3; TRBD1 aligns across 7 bases. The CDR3 runs to 13 residues. V lost 3 bases to trimming and J lost 4 bases; unmatched junction nucleotides: 1. Germline V gene data show CDR1 as LGHDT and CDR2 as YNNKEL (reference sequence). In DNA form, the CDR3 reads TGTGCCAGCAGCCAGAGGGGGCCAGATACGCAGTATTTT. Encoded protein: CASSQRGPDTQYF.

The rearrangement uses TRBV7-9 and TRBJ1-6; D gene ambiguous. V was shortened by 5 bases and J by 5 bases, with 10 bases between the two germline ends. The germline V gene has CDR1 SEHNR and CDR2 FQNEAQ (reference sequence). The CDR3 has 14 amino acids. CDR3 region: CASSNRADNSPLHF. The CDR3 nucleotides read TGTGCCAGCAGCAACCGGGCCGATAATTCACCCCTCCACTTT. Full variable domain (rest looked up from reference TRBV7-9 and TRBJ1-6): DTGVSQNPRHKITKRGQNVTFRCDPISEHNRLYWYRQTLGQGPEFLTYFQNEAQLEKSRLLSDRFSAERPKGSFSTLEIQRTEQGDSAMYLCASSNRADNSPLHFGNGTRLTVT.

The table lists this clonotype with a few counts. The chain is built from TRBV7-2 and TRBJ1-2; 11 nucleotides align to TRBD1. Trimming cost V 3 bases and J 5 bases; bases outside gene matches: 8. Germline V gene lookup returns CDR1 SGHTA and CDR2 FQGNSA. This CDR3 spans 16 amino acids. The CDR3 sequence: CASSLPRGQGGYGYTF. CDR3 DNA sequence: TGTGCCAGCAGCTTGCCAAGGGGACAGGGGGGATATGGCTACACCTTC.

This clonotype has ten or more counts. CDR3 bases: TGCAGTGCTACAAAAGGACGGATGCAAGAGACCCAGTACTTC. This sequence encodes CSATKGRMQETQYF. The rearrangement joins TRBV20-1 to TRBJ2-5; no reliable D call. This CDR3 has 14 residues. The germline V and J ends were trimmed by 4 bases and 2 bases, with 14 bases remaining between them. Germline assignment: CDR1 DFQATT and CDR2 SNEGSKA (reference sequence).

This clonotype was counted between two and nine times. This chain links TRBV4-1 with TRBJ2-1; D ambiguous. The CDR3 contains 14 residues. Germline values: CDR1 MGHRA, CDR2 YSYEKL. Trimming took off 0 bases at V and 4 bases at J, with 7 bases between the two ends. The CDR3 spells CASSQETGYNEQFF. The CDR3, as DNA: TGCGCCAGCAGCCAAGAGACTGGTTACAATGAGCAGTTCTTC.

The chain links TRBV19 to TRBJ2-1; TRBD2 matches 12 bases. The germline V gene encodes CDR1 LNHDA and CDR2 SQIVND (reference sequence). There are 16 residues in the CDR3. V lost 5 bases and J lost 0; bases outside the gene matches: 2. The CDR3 sequence: CASSPSGRASYNEQFF. Here the CDR3 DNA reads TGTGCCAGTAGTCCTAGCGGGAGGGCCTCCTACAATGAGCAGTTCTTC.

This clonotype was detected ten times or more. CDR3 amino acids: CASSDGGMHGYTF. The CDR3 DNA reads TGTGCCAGCAGCGACGGGGGGATGCATGGCTACACCTTC. This sequence joins TRBV2 and TRBJ1-2; a possible D gene is TRBD1 (5 bases). V lost 6 bases and J 6 bases, leaving 14 bases between the germline ends. This CDR3 is 13 amino acids long. CDR1 and CDR2 from the germline V gene are SNHLY and FYNNEI.

The chain couples TRBV5-6 to TRBJ1-1, with 10 bases matching TRBD1. V was clipped by 6 bases and J by 4 bases; unmatched bases: 6. Germline lookup yields CDR1 SGHDT and CDR2 YYEEEE. The CDR3 runs to 14 residues. The CDR3 region is CASNPRDRGTEAFF. The CDR3, as DNA: TGTGCCAGCAACCCCCGGGACAGGGGCACTGAAGCTTTCTTT. Together with reference TRBV5-6 and TRBJ1-1, the CDR3 gives the full variable domain: DAGVTQSPTHLIKTRGQQVTLRCSPKSGHDTVSWYQQALGQGPQFIFQYYEEEERQRGNFPDRFSGHQFPNYSSELNVNALLLGDSALYLCASNPRDRGTEAFFGQGTRLTVV.

In this sample, this clonotype turned up a few times. The chain combines TRBV28 with TRBJ2-1, with TRBD2 matching over 9 bases. Germline values: CDR1 MDHEN, CDR2 SYDVKM. This CDR3 comprises 12 residues. After removal of 7 bases from V and 8 bases from J, the junction contained 3 bases not matched to a gene. The DNA of the CDR3 is TGTGCCAGCACGGCGGGAGGGTATGAGCAGTTCTTC. Its protein is CASTAGGYEQFF.

This clonotype was seen at least ten times. The rearrangement uses TRBV12-3 or TRBV12-4 and TRBJ2-5; 8 nucleotides line up with TRBD1. The CDR3 length is 15 residues. Trimming took 1 base from V and 4 from J; bases not matched to a gene: 5. This CDR3 is CASSLGRGRGETQYF. CDR3 nucleotide sequence: TGTGCCAGCAGTTTAGGCAGGGGGCGCGGAGAGACCCAGTACTTC.

Ten or more counts support this clonotype. V usage is TRBV30 and J usage is TRBJ1-1; D gene ambiguous. The CDR3 sequence is 12 residues long. Germline loops: CDR1 GTSNPN, CDR2 SVGIG (reference sequence). V gave up 2 bases and J gave up 4 bases, with 8 bases separating them. This CDR3 reads CAWSWGSTEAFF. The DNA of the CDR3 is TGTGCCTGGAGTTGGGGTAGCACTGAAGCTTTCTTT. Full variable domain (outside the CDR3, taken from reference TRBV30 and TRBJ1-1): SQTIHQWPATLVQPVGSPLSLECTVEGTSNPNLYWYRQAAGRGLQLLFYSVGIGQISSEVPQNLSASRPQDRQFILSSKKLLLSDSGFYLCAWSWGSTEAFFGQGTRLTVV.

This clonotype was observed many times. This chain links TRBV28 with TRBJ1-5; no clear D gene. Trimming stripped 3 bases from V and 5 bases from J, with 14 bases between. The CDR3 extends over 15 amino acids. The V gene's germline CDR1 is MDHEN and CDR2 SYDVKM. The CDR3 sequence: CASSLFREGHQPQHF. CDR3 nucleotides: TGTGCCAGCAGTTTGTTCCGGGAAGGACATCAGCCCCAGCATTTT.

The sample holds many counts of this clonotype. The rearrangement uses TRBV5-5 and TRBJ2-7; 11 nucleotides align to TRBD2. V gave up 6 bases and J gave up 6 bases; unmatched junction bases: 8. The V gene's germline CDR1 is SGHKS and CDR2 YYEKEE (reference sequence). The CDR3 is made up of 14 amino acids. CDR3 sequence (DNA): TGTGCCAGCACCACACTAGCGGGAGCCCGCGAGCAGTACTTC. This codes for CASTTLAGAREQYF.

The sample holds many counts of this clonotype. CDR3 in amino acids: CASSQGRGYEQYF. The CDR3 bases are TGTGCCAGCAGCCAAGGGCGGGGTTACGAGCAGTACTTC. The chain employs TRBV3-1 and TRBJ2-7; D is perhaps TRBD2 (6 bases). CDR1 LGHDT and CDR2 YNNKEL come from the germline V gene (reference sequence). The CDR3 length is 13 residues. Trimming took off 1 base at V and 4 bases at J, with 8 bases between the two ends.

This clonotype was found many times. The J gene is TRBJ2-3, the V gene TRBV27; TRBD1 or TRBD2 may be the D gene (7 bases each). Per germline, CDR1 MNHEY and CDR2 SMNVEV (reference sequence). The CDR3 runs to 18 residues. Between the trimmed V and J ends, which lost 5 bases and 2 bases, there was a span of 23 bases. CDR3 residues: CASSPKATGREDTDTQYF. As DNA, the CDR3 is TGTGCCAGCAGTCCCAAAGCGACAGGGAGGGAGGACACAGATACGCAGTATTTT.

This chain joins TRBV7-9 and TRBJ2-5; perhaps TRBD1 as D (6 bases). The CDR3 consists of 15 residues. The V end lost 5 bases, the J end lost 3 bases, and 16 bases lay between the germline ends. The germline CDR1 and CDR2 sequences are SEHNR and FQNEAQ (reference sequence). The CDR3 here is CASSAPRQVEETQYF. The DNA of the CDR3 is TGTGCCAGCAGCGCCCCGCGACAGGTTGAAGAGACCCAGTACTTC.